This TCR beta chain stems from a study of PD-1 blockade in mismatch repair-deficient tumors. Turning to the study itself: All were previously treated, progressing patients with over 9 mismatch repair-deficient cancer types. Whole-study results and caveats: After pembrolizumab, tumor-resident clones rose rapidly, then generally contracted before radiologic responses.

Data came from immunoSEQ multiplex PCR; TCRdb stores just in-frame clones and leaves some out. This table holds 70,000 to 90,000 clones, about four fifths found once. Mismatch repair deficiency was confirmed in all patients, by PCR or immunohistochemistry. TCR sequencing covered a few patients who responded to pembrolizumab. This clone turned up a few times. Its cognate antigen is unknown. Different DNA sequences within this sample yield the same CDR3. This CDR3 is built from 12 residues. CDR1 SGHRS and CDR2 YFSETQ come from the germline V gene. With 0 bases removed from V and 5 bases from J, the gap between germline ends came to 5 bases.

This TCR was sampled from an adult with mismatch repair-deficient cancer. The sequenced sample was peripheral blood, obtained 44 weeks after starting pembrolizumab. J is TRBJ1-2 and V is TRBV5-1, with D unclear. The CDR3 nucleotides read TGCGCCAGCAGCTTGGAGGGATATGGCTACACCTTC. It specifies CASSLEGYGYTF.